A single sample gave rise to the 20 T cell receptor beta chains below, sequenced in a study of T cell repertoires in cytomegalovirus infection. These receptors' targets are unknown. In TCRdb, the reads were re-called with MiXCR into one record per CDR3 protein. The sample has 700,000 to 900,000 distinct CDR3 sequences; 25% to 30% are singletons. The sequencing used cultured CD8+ T cells from PBMCs, collected from culture after CMV antigen stimulation. The receptors were sampled from a human donor in good health (CMV status not recorded). Some clones in this sample may be carry-over from other donors' samples.

This chain uses TRBV10-3 with TRBJ2-1; 11 positions match TRBD2. CDR3 length: 17 amino acids. With 5 bases clipped from V and 0 bases from J, the junction kept 6 bases outside the gene matches. Germline V lookup: CDR1 ENHRY, CDR2 SYGVKD. Here the CDR3 DNA reads TGTGCCATCAGTCCTAGCGGGGGGTCAGTCTCCTACAATGAGCAGTTCTTC. This encodes CAISPSGGSVSYNEQFF.

This clonotype was counted a few times. The gene calls are TRBV12-3 or TRBV12-4 and TRBJ1-2, with D unclear. Trimming removed 5 bases from V and 2 bases from J, with 9 bases in between. There are 13 residues in the CDR3. The DNA of the CDR3 is TGTGCCAGCAGTCCCACACAGAACTATGGCTACACCTTC. The encoded protein is CASSPTQNYGYTF.

The chain employs TRBV20-1 and TRBJ2-5, with a possible D match to TRBD1 (6 bases). The CDR3 consists of 16 residues. Germline CDR1 DFQATT, CDR2 SNEGSKA (reference sequence). The V gene lost 0 bases and the J gene lost 2 bases, with 16 bases spanning the gap. The CDR3 nucleotides are TGCAGTGCTAGAGATTTACAGGGAGTAAGGCAAGAGACCCAGTACTTC. The encoded protein is CSARDLQGVRQETQYF.

The chain carries TRBV7-9 and TRBJ2-3; no reliable D call. Per germline, CDR1 SEHNR and CDR2 FQNEAQ (reference sequence). V dropped 6 bases and J dropped 6 bases, with 10 bases sitting between them. The CDR3 is made up of 12 amino acids. CDR3 bases: TGTGCCAGCAGGCCCACTTGGGATACGCAGTATTTT. Protein: CASRPTWDTQYF.

The V gene is TRBV7-6, the J gene TRBJ2-1; 11 bases are a match to TRBD2. V was clipped by 0 bases and J by 3 bases; unmatched bases: 4. This CDR3 region has 17 residues. Germline V gives CDR1 SGHVS, CDR2 FNYEAQ. CDR3 DNA: TGTGCCAGCAGCTTAGCCACTAGCGGGGGCCTCTACAATGAGCAGTTCTTC. This codes for CASSLATSGGLYNEQFF.

CDR3 coding DNA: TGCGCCAGCAGCTACGGGCAGGCCGACCTTCGGGAAGCTTTCTTT. Residues: CASSYGQADLREAFF. The V call is TRBV5-1, the J call TRBJ1-1; D call uncertain. V shed 3 bases and J shed 8 bases, with 20 bases lying between them. Per germline, CDR1 SGHRS and CDR2 YFSETQ. The CDR3 has 15 residues.

J is TRBJ1-1 and V is TRBV6-2 or TRBV6-3; D might be TRBD1 (6 bases). V lost 3 bases to trimming and J lost 5 bases, with 13 bases between them. CDR3 length: 14 residues. Germline V gene sequence: CDR1 MNHEY, CDR2 SVGEGT. This CDR3 is CASSYNREGTEAFF. The CDR3 DNA reads TGTGCCAGCAGTTATAACAGGGAGGGTACTGAAGCTTTCTTT.

The chain employs TRBV24-1 and TRBJ2-1, with D maybe TRBD1 (6 bases). Deletions cut 6 bases from V and 7 bases from J, with 15 bases between. The CDR3 has 14 residues. CDR1 and CDR2 (germline): KGHDR, SFDVKD. Here the CDR3 reads CATSPGPRGNEQFF. DNA for the CDR3: TGTGCCACCAGTCCTGGACCTAGGGGGAATGAGCAGTTCTTC.

This clonotype was seen repeatedly, ten times or more. The chain employs TRBV12-3 or TRBV12-4 and TRBJ2-2, with a weak D call TRBD1 (6 bases). This CDR3 has 13 amino acids. V shed 4 bases and J shed 5 bases, with 8 bases lying between them. CDR3 residues: CASSSQGTGELFF. In DNA, the CDR3 is TGTGCCAGCAGTTCACAGGGAACCGGGGAGCTGTTTTTT.

The chain carries TRBV6-4 and TRBJ1-5; TRBD1 matches 7 bases. Germline V gives CDR1 MRHNA, CDR2 SNTAGT. Trimming removed 7 bases from V and 5 bases from J; junction bases left unmatched: 8. The CDR3 covers 14 residues. This CDR3 is CASIRQGKHQPQHF. Here the CDR3 DNA reads TGTGCCAGCATCCGACAGGGAAAGCATCAGCCCCAGCATTTT.

This chain joins TRBV7-6 and TRBJ1-6; unclear D gene. Germline V gene lookup returns CDR1 SGHVS and CDR2 FNYEAQ. The CDR3 sequence is 14 residues long. Trimming shortened V by 1 base and J by 9 bases, and 10 bases separated the two germline ends. The CDR3 loop reads CASSLEVGSSPLHF. The CDR3 coding sequence is TGTGCCAGCAGCTTAGAAGTTGGGTCTTCACCCCTCCACTTT.

Note on this clonotype: One junction end does not reproduce the germline sequence, and a read error may be involved. The gene calls are TRBV7-4 and TRBJ2-1; 11 bases are a match to TRBD2. CDR1 is SGHVT, CDR2 SQSDAQ, per germline. The length of the CDR3 is 11 residues. The CDR3 here is CTSSLATSGGF. The CDR3 nucleotides are TGTACCAGCAGCCTGGCTACTAGCGGGGGTTTC.

This clonotype has a count of ten or more. DNA for the CDR3: TGTGCCAGCAGCTTATCCAGGACAGCCGGACTTGAAGCTTTCTTT. It encodes CASSLSRTAGLEAFF. V is TRBV7-8 and J is TRBJ1-1; D may be TRBD1 (6 bases). Trimming pared 2 bases from V and 7 bases from J, leaving 17 bases between. CDR1 is SGHVS and CDR2 is FQNEAQ in the germline V gene. This CDR3 has 15 residues.

V is TRBV3-1 and J is TRBJ2-3; D may correspond to TRBD1 or TRBD2 (6 bases each). Trimming cost V 0 bases and J 0 bases, with 7 bases left between them. The length of the CDR3 is 15 residues. Looked up from germline, CDR1 is LGHDT and CDR2 is YNNKEL (reference sequence). CDR3 in amino acids: CASSQEGGSTDTQYF. CDR3 in DNA: TGTGCCAGCAGCCAAGAAGGGGGGAGCACAGATACGCAGTATTTT.

This clonotype turned up a few times. The chain recombines TRBV5-6 with TRBJ1-2, with TRBD1 as a possible D gene (5 bases). CDR3 size: 12 residues. V gave up 4 bases and J gave up 10 bases, with 14 bases separating them. From germline, CDR1 is SGHDT and CDR2 YYEEEE. The CDR3 here is CASSGGQGPYTF. The CDR3 DNA is TGTGCCAGCAGCGGAGGACAAGGCCCCTACACCTTC.

This clonotype turned up a few times. This chain connects TRBV2 to TRBJ1-2, with TRBD1 identical over 12 bases. This CDR3 is 17 amino acids long. Germline CDR1 and CDR2: SNHLY and FYNNEI. Trimming cost V 9 bases and J 8 bases; bases outside gene matches: 19. Here the CDR3 DNA reads TGTGCCAGAACCAGTCCCGGGACAGGGGGCCGTCCCTCCGGCTACACCTTC. Amino acid sequence: CARTSPGTGGRPSGYTF. The whole variable domain, remainder taken from reference TRBV2 and TRBJ1-2, is EPEVTQTPSHQVTQMGQEVILRCVPISNHLYFYWYRQILGQKVEFLVSFYNNEISEKSEIFDDQFSVERPDGSNFTLKIRSTKLEDSAMYFCARTSPGTGGRPSGYTFGSGTRLTVV.

This clonotype was picked up a small number of times. Compared with germline, one end of the junction differs, possibly owing to a read error. V is TRBV27 and J is TRBJ2-7, with 7 bases matching TRBD1. Germline CDR1 and CDR2: MNHEY and SMNVEV (reference sequence). The CDR3 consists of 14 residues. The CDR3, as DNA: TGTGCCAGCAGTTTATCGACAACCCGGGACAGACTGGACTTC. It translates to CASSLSTTRDRLDF.

This chain uses TRBV12-5 with TRBJ2-4; TRBD2 matches at 8 bases. V gave up 4 bases and J gave up 0 bases; unmatched junction bases: 11. The CDR3 has 18 amino acids. Germline V CDR1 and CDR2: LGHNT, FRNRAP. CDR3 DNA: TGTGCTAGTGGTTCCTCCCCTACTAGCGGACTAGCCAAAAACATTCAGTACTTC. Translation: CASGSSPTSGLAKNIQYF.

This clonotype was seen a handful of times. The chain carries TRBV6-5 and TRBJ2-2, with TRBD1 as a possible D gene (5 bases). V lost 2 bases and J 11 bases, leaving 12 bases between the germline ends. This CDR3 has 13 amino acids. Germline CDR1 reads MNHEY; CDR2 reads SVGAGI. The CDR3 sequence is CASSYRQGGELFF. The CDR3 coding sequence is TGTGCCAGCAGTTACAGGCAGGGTGGAGAGCTGTTTTTT.

This clonotype came up many times. The genes are TRBV7-9 and TRBJ2-1; 9 bases align to TRBD1. With 5 bases clipped from V and 2 bases from J, the junction kept 1 base outside the gene matches. The germline gives CDR1 SEHNR, CDR2 FQNEAQ (reference sequence). The CDR3 spans 14 residues. This chain's CDR3 is CASSRQGAYNEQFF. In DNA form, the CDR3 reads TGTGCCAGCAGCCGACAGGGGGCCTACAATGAGCAGTTCTTC.